These 14 T cell receptor beta chains originate from one sample sequenced in a study of vaccination and CD4 T cells after COVID-19. Sequence data for DNA of cultured CD4+ T cells were generated by the Oncomine TCR Beta short-read assay. MiXCR, run by TCRdb on the PCR reads, gives a single entry per CDR3 protein. The sample has some 21,000 distinct CDR3 sequences; about 46% are singletons. These receptors have no known antigen. Time point in this sample: late sampling 161 to 241 days after vaccination in three convalescent patients. Treatment noted: approximately nine-day PBMC culture with coronavirus spike peptide pools or control peptides (ViraFEST assay). Specimen: CD4+ T cells from blood, cultured in vitro, collected about 7 months after SARS-CoV-2 vaccination. These receptors originate from a human donor who had recovered from COVID-19.

This clonotype was counted a few times. The gene calls are TRBV6-1 and TRBJ1-5; TRBD1 might be the D (5 bases). The V gene lost 7 bases and the J gene lost 7 bases, with 14 bases spanning the gap. CDR3 length: 13 residues. Germline V lookup: CDR1 MNHNS, CDR2 SASEGT. The CDR3 loop is CASIMQGGQPQHF. The CDR3 DNA follows: TGTGCCAGCATCATGCAGGGAGGGCAGCCCCAGCATTTT.

This clonotype was found once. The rearrangement uses TRBV1 and TRBJ2-1; the table assigns TRBD2, which was not confirmed against the DNA. TRBV1 represents a pseudogene. The CDR3 is 15 amino acids. The DNA of the CDR3 is TGCACCAGCAGCCAAGTACTAGCGGGAGCCAATGAGCAGTTCTTC. Amino acid sequence: CTSSQVLAGANEQFF.

The rearrangement links TRBV6-1 to TRBJ1-5, with 7 nucleotides matching TRBD1. The length of the CDR3 is 15 residues. V was clipped by 8 bases and J by 6 bases; unmatched bases: 13. Germline CDR1 reads MNHNS; CDR2 reads SASEGT. The CDR3 reads CASARLGGESQPQHF. The CDR3 coding sequence is TGTGCCAGCGCTCGGTTAGGGGGCGAGAGTCAGCCCCAGCATTTT.

The V gene is TRBV20-1, the J gene TRBJ2-3, with 10 bases lining up with TRBD2. This CDR3 contains 15 residues. Germline CDR1 is DFQATT and CDR2 is SNEGSKA (reference sequence). The trim removed 6 bases at V and 2 bases at J, leaving 8 bases unmatched. CDR3 DNA sequence: TGCAGTGCCGTCGGACTAGCGGTTCACACAGATACGCAGTATTTT. Translation gives CSAVGLAVHTDTQYF.

This chain uses TRBV6-1 with TRBJ2-5; no firm D call. Germline CDR1 MNHNS, CDR2 SASEGT. This CDR3 is 15 amino acids long. The V end was cut by 4 bases, the J end by 3 bases, with 15 bases between. In nucleotides, the CDR3 is TGTGCCAGCAGTGCGCGACCACAAGCCAAAGAGACCCAGTACTTC. This codes for CASSARPQAKETQYF.

The chain employs TRBV19 and TRBJ1-5; 8 positions agree with TRBD1. The CDR3 has 14 residues. V lost 5 bases, J lost 5 bases, and 5 bases stayed unmatched. Per germline, CDR1 LNHDA and CDR2 SQIVND (reference sequence). The CDR3 protein is CASSDRGAYQPQHF. The CDR3 region has the DNA TGTGCCAGTAGTGACAGGGGCGCATATCAGCCCCAGCATTTT.

The chain joins TRBV6-1 to TRBJ2-7; D uncertain. The CDR3 spans 14 residues. The germline V gene has CDR1 MNHNS and CDR2 SASEGT. This CDR3 is CVVGGRVRSYEQYF. The CDR3 region has the DNA TGTGTGGTGGGCGGTCGCGTACGCTCCTACGAGCAGTACTTC.

V usage is TRBV10-3 and J usage is TRBJ1-1, with D perhaps TRBD1 (5 bases). Germline CDR1 reads ENHRY; CDR2 reads SYGVKD. V lost 6 bases to trimming and J lost 1 base, with 12 bases between them. The CDR3 totals 14 residues. The CDR3 sequence is CAISPRVGNTEAFF. CDR3 DNA sequence: TGTGCCATCAGCCCCAGGGTGGGGAACACTGAAGCTTTCTTT.

The gene calls are TRBV7-2 and TRBJ2-5; TRBD2 matches 10 bases. This CDR3 contains 16 residues. V shed 2 bases, J shed 5 bases, and the junction held 8 bases outside the gene matches. In germline, CDR1 is SGHTA, CDR2 FQGNSA. The CDR3 bases are TGTGCCAGCAGCTTAAGGGCTAGCGGGAGTGTGGAGACCCAGTACTTC. Translation gives CASSLRASGSVETQYF. Variable domain in full (rest from reference TRBV7-2 and TRBJ2-5): GAGVSQSPSNKVTEKGKDVELRCDPISGHTALYWYRQSLGQGLEFLIYFQGNSAPDKSGLPSDRFSAERTGGSVSTLTIQRTQQEDSAVYLCASSLRASGSVETQYFGPGTRLLVL.

The rearrangement links TRBV6-1 to TRBJ1-6, with 9 nucleotides matching TRBD1. The germline V gene has CDR1 MNHNS and CDR2 SASEGT. This CDR3 region has 15 residues. V was clipped by 6 bases and J by 10 bases; unmatched bases: 10. The CDR3 region is CASRGDRERESPLHF. Written as DNA, the CDR3 is TGTGCCAGCAGGGGGGACAGGGAAAGAGAATCACCCCTCCACTTT.

CDR3 coding DNA: TGCAGCGTCGTACGGTGGACAAGCCTCGGAGAGACCCAGTACTTC. As protein: CSVVRWTSLGETQYF. V and J are TRBV29-1 and TRBJ2-5, with D perhaps matching TRBD1 (5 bases). The CDR3 spans 15 residues. V lost 6 bases, J lost 4 bases, and 21 bases lay in between. In germline, CDR1 is SQVTM, CDR2 ANQGSEA.

The rearrangement links TRBV6-1 to TRBJ2-7, with a weak D call TRBD2 (6 bases). Looked up from germline, CDR1 is MNHNS and CDR2 is SASEGT. The CDR3 contains 15 residues. Deletions cut 7 bases from V and 2 bases from J, with 18 bases between. Written as DNA, the CDR3 is TGTGCCAGCACCCCCGGAGGGGACGTTACCTACGAGCAGTACTTC. This sequence encodes CASTPGGDVTYEQYF.

This chain connects TRBV6-5 to TRBJ1-2, with unresolved D. The CDR3 spans 11 residues. Germline V gives CDR1 MNHEY, CDR2 SVGAGI. The germline V and J ends were trimmed by 4 bases and 3 bases, with 3 bases remaining between them. CDR3 region: CASSSHYGYTF. The CDR3 coding sequence is TGTGCCAGCAGTTCCCACTATGGCTACACCTTC.

The sample holds a few counts of this clonotype. The V and J genes are TRBV20-1 and TRBJ2-3, with D unresolved. The CDR3 has 12 residues. Trimming stripped 5 bases from V and 2 bases from J, with 8 bases between. Germline V gene sequence: CDR1 DFQATT, CDR2 SNEGSKA (reference sequence). CDR3: CSASQATDTQYF. Here the CDR3 DNA reads TGCAGTGCTTCGCAGGCCACAGATACGCAGTATTTT.